This T cell receptor beta chain appears in the sequencing data of a study of blood T cell repertoires in COVID-19. For the study at large: The origin of the acute and convalescent COVID-19 samples was the United States, Italy and Spain. From T cells, B-cell-depleted T cells, or PBMCs came the material, which was cDNA or gDNA.

Clones were sequenced by immunoSEQ multiplex PCR, and TCRdb holds only the in-frame ones, with some missing. The sample holds about 180,000 clones; 70% to 90% are singletons and the top ten take about 10%. The germline V gene encodes CDR1 SGDLS and CDR2 YYNGEE. CDR3 length equals 16 residues. V lost 0 bases, J lost 4 bases, and 8 bases stayed unmatched. Sequenced sample: peripheral blood. The source is a human donor with active or convalescent COVID-19. The donor label of this sample is uncertain. J is TRBJ1-1 and V is TRBV9, with 8 bases aligning to TRBD1. The CDR3 nucleotides are TGTGCCAGCAGCGTAGAGCCAGGGGGCATGGGCACTGAAGCTTTCTTT. This codes for CASSVEPGGMGTEAFF.